This TCR beta chain stems from a study of breast tumors, draining lymph nodes, adjacent tissues. Study outcomes and limitations: Most tumor T cells seemingly derive from lymph node, then expand in tumor.

As for this clonotype: Its target is unknown.

One entry per CDR3 protein, called by TCRdb with MiXCR from the multiplex PCR reads. The sample has approximately 52,000 distinct CDR3 sequences, roughly 39% seen once. The CDR3 covers 11 residues. Deletions cut 5 bases from V and 2 bases from J, with 6 bases between. Germline CDR1 and CDR2: SQVTM and ANQGSEA. This chain connects TRBV29-1 to TRBJ2-5; D is undetermined. The receptor's source is a female donor with breast cancer. Some clones in this sample may be carry-over from other donors' samples. The sample comprised breast tumor tissue. The CDR3 sequence is CSVSWQETQYF. DNA for the CDR3: TGCAGCGTTTCGTGGCAAGAGACCCAGTACTTC.